These 8 T cell receptor beta chains were all obtained from the same sample, sequenced in a study of blood T cell repertoires in COVID-19. The table came from immunoSEQ multiplex PCR; TCRdb's copy has only in-frame clones and leaves some out. The repertoire holds 350,000 or so clones, with approximately 83% as singletons. Sequencing was carried out using PBMCs or T cells enriched from blood (not recorded which). The receptors originated from a woman aged 40-49 years with acute COVID-19.

In nucleotides, the CDR3 is TGTGCCACCAGTGATACGTCGACGGGGAAATCAGATACGCAGTATTTT. The encoded protein is CATSDTSTGKSDTQYF. This rearrangement joins TRBV24-1 to TRBJ2-3, with TRBD2 as a possible D gene (5 bases). This CDR3 is built from 16 residues. The germline V and J ends were trimmed by 3 bases and 4 bases, with 16 bases remaining between them. Germline loops: CDR1 KGHDR, CDR2 SFDVKD.

V is TRBV19 and J is TRBJ1-2; TRBD1 might be the D (6 bases). Germline CDR1 is LNHDA and CDR2 is SQIVND (reference sequence). The V end lost 3 bases, the J end lost 2 bases, and 13 bases lay between the germline ends. The CDR3 sequence is 15 residues long. The CDR3: CASSMVGTSNYGYTF. The CDR3 DNA reads as TGTGCCAGTAGTATGGTTGGGACATCCAACTATGGCTACACCTTC.

The chain links TRBV9 to TRBJ2-1; TRBD2 aligns across 15 bases. J gave up 8 bases and V 4 bases, and 10 bases lay outside the gene matches. The CDR3 length is 17 residues. Germline values: CDR1 SGDLS, CDR2 YYNGEE. For the CDR3, the DNA is TGTGCCAGCAGCACGTCCCGGGGACTAGCGGGAGGTCATGAGCAGTTCTTC. It is translated as CASSTSRGLAGGHEQFF. Combining the CDR3 with reference TRBV9 and TRBJ2-1 gives the whole variable domain DSGVTQTPKHLITATGQRVTLRCSPRSGDLSVYWYQQSLDQGLQFLIQYYNGEERAKGNILERFSAQQFPDLHSELNLSSLELGDSALYFCASSTSRGLAGGHEQFFGPGTRLTVL.

Points on this clone: This sample also contains other DNA sequences that code for the same CDR3. The V gene is TRBV7-3, the J gene TRBJ2-3; 8 bases fit TRBD2. Germline lookup yields CDR1 SGHTA and CDR2 FQGTGA. V shed 0 bases, J shed 3 bases, and the junction held 5 bases outside the gene matches. The CDR3 is made up of 16 amino acids. The CDR3 DNA reads as TGTGCCAGCAGCTTAACTAGCGGCGGGAGGACAGATACGCAGTATTTT. The encoded protein is CASSLTSGGRTDTQYF.

The chain is built from TRBV4-1 and TRBJ2-1; 7 bases are a match to TRBD2. V gave up 0 bases and J gave up 3 bases; unmatched junction bases: 5. CDR1 is MGHRA, CDR2 YSYEKL, per germline. This CDR3 has 16 amino acids. The CDR3 reads CASSQDFAGVYNEQFF. Here the CDR3 DNA reads TGCGCCAGCAGCCAAGATTTCGCGGGAGTCTACAATGAGCAGTTCTTC.

The genes are TRBV7-2 and TRBJ2-5, with 7 bases aligning to TRBD2. There are 15 residues in the CDR3. The germline CDR1 and CDR2 sequences are SGHTA and FQGNSA. The V segment lost 0 bases and the J segment 5 bases; nucleotides outside the gene matches: 6. The CDR3 DNA is TGTGCCAGCAGCTTAGCTCCTCTAGCGGATGAGACCCAGTACTTC. Its translation: CASSLAPLADETQYF.

In its sample, this clone was seen a few times. The chain employs TRBV29-1 and TRBJ1-2; 12 nucleotides match TRBD1. After removal of 7 bases from V and 4 bases from J, the junction contained 4 bases not matched to a gene. Per germline, CDR1 SQVTM and CDR2 ANQGSEA. The length of the CDR3 is 13 residues. CDR3 sequence reads: CSAGTGGSYGYTF. The CDR3, as DNA: TGCAGCGCCGGGACAGGGGGCAGCTATGGCTACACCTTC.

This clone was observed once. V usage is TRBV3-1 (or the pseudogene TRBV3-2) and J usage is TRBJ1-1; a possible D gene is TRBD1 (5 bases). CDR1 and CDR2 (germline): LGHDT, YNNKEL (reference sequence). The ends were cut back, 4 bases at V and 1 base at J, with 13 bases in the middle. The CDR3 length is 15 residues. The CDR3: CASSLRQTKNTEAFF. Written as DNA, the CDR3 is TGTGCCAGCAGCCTAAGACAGACCAAGAACACTGAAGCTTTCTTT.